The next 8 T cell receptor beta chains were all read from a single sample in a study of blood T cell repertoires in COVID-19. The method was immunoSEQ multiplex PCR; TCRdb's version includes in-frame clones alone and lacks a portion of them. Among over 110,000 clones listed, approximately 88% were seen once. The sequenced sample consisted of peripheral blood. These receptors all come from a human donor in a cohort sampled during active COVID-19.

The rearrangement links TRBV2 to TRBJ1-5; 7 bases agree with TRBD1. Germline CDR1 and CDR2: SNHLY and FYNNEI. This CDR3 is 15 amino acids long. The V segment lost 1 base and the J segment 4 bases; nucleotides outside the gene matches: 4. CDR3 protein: CASSEGRTGNQPQHF. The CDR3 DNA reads TGTGCCAGCAGTGAAGGTAGGACAGGTAATCAGCCCCAGCATTTT. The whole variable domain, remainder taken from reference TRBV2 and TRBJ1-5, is EPEVTQTPSHQVTQMGQEVILRCVPISNHLYFYWYRQILGQKVEFLVSFYNNEISEKSEIFDDQFSVERPDGSNFTLKIRSTKLEDSAMYFCASSEGRTGNQPQHFGDGTRLSIL.

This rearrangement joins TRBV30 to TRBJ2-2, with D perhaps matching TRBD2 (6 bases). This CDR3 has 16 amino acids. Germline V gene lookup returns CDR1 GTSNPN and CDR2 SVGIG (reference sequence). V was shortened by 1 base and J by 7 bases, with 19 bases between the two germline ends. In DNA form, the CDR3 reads TGTGCCTGGAGTGATCCCCGTAAGGGACTTGGCGGGGAGCTGTTTTTT. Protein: CAWSDPRKGLGGELFF.

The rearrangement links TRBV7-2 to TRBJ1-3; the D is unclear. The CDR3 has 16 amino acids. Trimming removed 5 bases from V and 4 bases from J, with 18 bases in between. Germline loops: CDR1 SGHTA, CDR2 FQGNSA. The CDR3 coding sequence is TGTGCCAGCAGCCTATTTAGATCCGGGGTAGGAAACACCATATATTTT. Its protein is CASSLFRSGVGNTIYF. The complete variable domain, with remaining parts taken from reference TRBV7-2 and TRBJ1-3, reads GAGVSQSPSNKVTEKGKDVELRCDPISGHTALYWYRQSLGQGLEFLIYFQGNSAPDKSGLPSDRFSAERTGGSVSTLTIQRTQQEDSAVYLCASSLFRSGVGNTIYFGEGSWLTVV.

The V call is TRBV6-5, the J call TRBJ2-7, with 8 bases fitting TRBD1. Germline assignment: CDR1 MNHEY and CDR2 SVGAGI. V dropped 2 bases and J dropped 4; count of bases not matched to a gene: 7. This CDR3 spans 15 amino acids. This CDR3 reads CASSYMGTGGYEQYF. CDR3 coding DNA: TGTGCCAGCAGTTACATGGGGACAGGTGGTTACGAGCAGTACTTC.

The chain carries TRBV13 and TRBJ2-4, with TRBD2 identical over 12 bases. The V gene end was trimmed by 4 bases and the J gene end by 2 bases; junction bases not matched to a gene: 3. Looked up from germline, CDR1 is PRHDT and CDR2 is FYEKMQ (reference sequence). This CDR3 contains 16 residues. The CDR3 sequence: CASSSGLAGTKNIQYF. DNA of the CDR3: TGTGCCAGCAGCTCTGGACTAGCGGGGACCAAAAACATTCAGTACTTC.

The CDR3 DNA reads TGTGCCAGTGGGCTAGCCGCGGAGACCCAGTACTTC. It yields the protein CASGLAAETQYF. The V gene is TRBV7-9, the J gene TRBJ2-5, with D possibly being TRBD2 (5 bases). The CDR3 covers 12 residues. The ends were cut back, 9 bases at V and 5 bases at J, with 13 bases in the middle. CDR1 and CDR2 from the germline V gene are SEHNR and FQNEAQ (reference sequence).

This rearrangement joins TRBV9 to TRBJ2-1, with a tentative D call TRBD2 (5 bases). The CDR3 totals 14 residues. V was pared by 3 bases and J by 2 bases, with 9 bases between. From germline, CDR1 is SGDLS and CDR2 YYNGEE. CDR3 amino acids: CASSAGDTYNEQFF. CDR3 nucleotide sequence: TGTGCCAGCAGCGCCGGGGATACCTACAATGAGCAGTTCTTC. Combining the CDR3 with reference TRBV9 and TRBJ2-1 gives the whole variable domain DSGVTQTPKHLITATGQRVTLRCSPRSGDLSVYWYQQSLDQGLQFLIQYYNGEERAKGNILERFSAQQFPDLHSELNLSSLELGDSALYFCASSAGDTYNEQFFGPGTRLTVL.

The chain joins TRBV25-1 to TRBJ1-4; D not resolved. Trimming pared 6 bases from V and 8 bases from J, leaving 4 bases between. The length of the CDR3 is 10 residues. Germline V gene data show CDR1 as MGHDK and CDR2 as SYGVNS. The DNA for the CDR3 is TGTGCCAGCAGCGGGGAAAAACTGTTTTTT. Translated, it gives CASSGEKLFF. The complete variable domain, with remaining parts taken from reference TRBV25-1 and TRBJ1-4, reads EADIYQTPRYLVIGTGKKITLECSQTMGHDKMYWYQQDPGMELHLIHYSYGVNSTEKGDLSSESTVSRIRTEHFPLTLESARPSHTSQYLCASSGEKLFFGSGTQLSVL.